The clone carrying this T cell receptor beta chain was recorded only once. The entry originates in a study of control samples from healthy donors and cancer patients. Sequencing was performed with immunoSEQ multiplex PCR; in TCRdb, only in-frame clones are kept and a portion is missing. Of 100,000 to 150,000 clones listed, approximately 89% were seen once; the top ten hold around 7.6%. Germline V CDR1 and CDR2: SQVTM, ANQGSEA. The CDR3 length is 11 residues. The ends were cut back, 1 base at V and 5 bases at J, with 5 bases in the middle. This sequence originates from a man aged 50 or older with head and neck cancer. Sequencing used PBMCs. V usage is TRBV29-1 and J usage is TRBJ1-2, with D hard to call. Here the CDR3 reads CSVEGAYGYTF. The CDR3 DNA is TGCAGCGTTGAAGGGGCATATGGCTACACCTTC.